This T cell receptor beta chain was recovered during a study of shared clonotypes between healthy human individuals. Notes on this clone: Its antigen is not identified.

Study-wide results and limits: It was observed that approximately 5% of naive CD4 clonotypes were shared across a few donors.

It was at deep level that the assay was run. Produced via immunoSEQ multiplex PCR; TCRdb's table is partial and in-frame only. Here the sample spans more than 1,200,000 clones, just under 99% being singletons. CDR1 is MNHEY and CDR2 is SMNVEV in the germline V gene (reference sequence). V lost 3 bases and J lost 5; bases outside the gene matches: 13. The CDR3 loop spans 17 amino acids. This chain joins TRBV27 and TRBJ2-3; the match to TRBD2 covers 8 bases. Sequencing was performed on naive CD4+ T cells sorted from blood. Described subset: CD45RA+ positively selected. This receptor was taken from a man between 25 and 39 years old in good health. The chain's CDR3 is CASSFTPRAGVGDTQYF. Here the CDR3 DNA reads TGTGCCAGCAGTTTCACCCCCCGAGCGGGAGTCGGAGATACGCAGTATTTT.